This entry concerns a single T cell receptor (beta chain). The target antigen is unknown. Per the original methods: Filtering differed, since immunoSEQ gave only junction sequences and no quality scores. Data came from immunoSEQ multiplex PCR; TCRdb stores just in-frame clones and leaves some out. That table furnishes V, J and clone size, whereas the DNA furnished D and trimming. This table has under 2.5 million clones, just under 95% appearing once. This entry is derived from a study of shared clonotypes between healthy human individuals. Study context: Ranging from 18 to 49 in age, donors were a couple of women and a few men. Study-level results: Limitation of the genetic and exposure-history diversity represented came from the few donors.

Germline values: CDR1 MGHDK, CDR2 SYGVNS. The CDR3 sequence is 16 residues long. V was shortened by 5 bases and J by 8 bases, with 24 bases between the two germline ends. Sequenced material: naive CD4+ T cells from PBMCs. Documented subset: CD45RA+ positively selected. The TCR was taken from a man aged 18 to 35 in good health. Some clones in this sample may be carry-over from other donors' samples. The rearrangement links TRBV25-1 to TRBJ1-2; D perhaps matches TRBD1 (6 bases). CDR3 protein: CASSPRSGAGLGGYTF. In DNA, the CDR3 is TGTGCCAGCAGTCCTCGATCGGGGGCCGGGCTAGGGGGCTACACCTTC.